Following are 19 T cell receptor beta chains from one sample sequenced in a study of blood T cell repertoires in COVID-19. Sequencing used immunoSEQ multiplex PCR; TCRdb keeps in-frame clones, though not all of them. Among hundreds of thousands of clones listed, about 87% were seen once. Sequencing was carried out using PBMCs or T cells enriched from blood (not recorded which). The receptors were sampled from a man between 40 and 49 years old in a cohort exposed to, infected with or recovered from COVID-19 (not recorded which).

This clone was seen a single time. J is TRBJ2-7 and V is TRBV10-3; the D gene is possibly TRBD1 (6 bases). The ends were cut back, 3 bases at V and 0 bases at J, with 9 bases in the middle. In germline, CDR1 is ENHRY, CDR2 SYGVKD. This CDR3 contains 14 residues. This CDR3 is CAISEGGSSYEQYF. The CDR3 region has the DNA TGTGCCATCAGTGAAGGGGGAAGCTCCTACGAGCAGTACTTC.

J is TRBJ2-1 and V is TRBV7-2; 9 nucleotides agree with TRBD2. The germline V gene has CDR1 SGHTA and CDR2 FQGNSA. This CDR3 has 15 amino acids. V was clipped by 4 bases and J by 8 bases; unmatched bases: 9. CDR3 protein: CASSSFSGSVYEQFF. The CDR3 bases are TGTGCCAGCAGCTCCTTTAGCGGGAGTGTATATGAGCAGTTCTTC.

The gene calls are TRBV13 and TRBJ2-1; 10 bases match TRBD1. This CDR3 comprises 16 residues. With 3 bases clipped from V and 5 bases from J, the junction kept 7 bases outside the gene matches. CDR1 is PRHDT and CDR2 is FYEKMQ in the germline V gene (reference sequence). CDR3 residues: CASSFTGTGVDNEQFF. The CDR3 nucleotides read TGTGCCAGCAGCTTCACCGGGACAGGGGTTGACAATGAGCAGTTCTTC.

The chain uses TRBV3-1 (or the pseudogene TRBV3-2) and TRBJ2-2; 10 bases fit TRBD2. Germline values: CDR1 LGHDT, CDR2 YNNKEL (reference sequence). The CDR3 runs to 16 residues. With V trimmed by 4 bases and J by 5 bases, 7 bases remained unmatched. Written as DNA, the CDR3 is TGTGCCAGCAGCCCTACGTCTAGCGGGAGAACCGGGGAGCTGTTTTTT. Encoded protein: CASSPTSSGRTGELFF.

This sequence joins TRBV28 and TRBJ1-1; the D is unclear. Per the germline V gene, CDR1 is MDHEN and CDR2 is SYDVKM. V lost 5 bases, J lost 0 bases, and 19 bases lay in between. The CDR3 extends over 17 amino acids. In DNA form, the CDR3 reads TGTGCCAGCAGTCACCTAGGCTTAAAATCCATGAACACTGAAGCTTTCTTT. Translating it yields CASSHLGLKSMNTEAFF.

The J gene is TRBJ2-5, the V gene TRBV6-1, with a tentative D call TRBD2 (6 bases). Germline values: CDR1 MNHNS, CDR2 SASEGT. V lost 3 bases and J lost 5, with 16 bases in between. The CDR3 has 15 amino acids. CDR3 DNA: TGTGCCAGCAGTGACGGGGGTCGGGCGTTGGAGACCCAGTACTTC. Protein sequence: CASSDGGRALETQYF.

The CDR3 DNA follows: TGTGCCAGCAGTAGACAGGGGGCTGTCACTGAAGCTTTCTTT. Its translation: CASSRQGAVTEAFF. The chain employs TRBV6-5 and TRBJ1-1; the match to TRBD1 covers 10 bases. Trimming removed 5 bases from V and 4 bases from J; junction bases left unmatched: 4. The CDR3 sequence is 14 residues long. Per germline, CDR1 MNHEY and CDR2 SVGAGI.

The chain uses TRBV10-3 and TRBJ1-2, with TRBD1 identical over 8 bases. Germline lookup yields CDR1 ENHRY and CDR2 SYGVKD. CDR3 size: 13 residues. V lost 9 bases, J lost 2 bases, and 5 bases stayed unmatched. CDR3 sequence: CAIGTGENYGYTF. The CDR3 region has the DNA TGTGCCATAGGGACAGGCGAAAACTATGGCTACACCTTC.

The CDR3 nucleotides are TGTGCCAGCAGGCCACAGGGTAGAAATGAAAAACTGTTTTTT. Its translation: CASRPQGRNEKLFF. V gene TRBV6-5 combines with J gene TRBJ1-4; perhaps TRBD1 as D (6 bases). CDR3 size: 14 residues. Deletions cut 6 bases from V and 5 bases from J, with 13 bases between. Germline CDR1 reads MNHEY; CDR2 reads SVGAGI.

V is TRBV5-4 and J is TRBJ1-2, with a weak D call TRBD1 (6 bases). Trimming removed 2 bases from V and 3 bases from J, with 11 bases in between. CDR1 and CDR2 from the germline V gene are SGHNT and YYREEE (reference sequence). CDR3 length equals 14 residues. The CDR3 DNA reads TGTGCCAGCAGCTTACGTGCAGGGGACTATGGCTACACCTTC. Translated, it gives CASSLRAGDYGYTF.

The chain couples TRBV7-8 to TRBJ2-5, with 7 bases identical to TRBD1. Germline V gene sequence: CDR1 SGHVS, CDR2 FQNEAQ. The CDR3 runs to 13 residues. V shed 5 bases, J shed 2 bases, and the junction held 2 bases outside the gene matches. CDR3 sequence (DNA): TGTGCCAGCAGCATGGACAGGCAAGAGACCCAGTACTTC. Protein sequence: CASSMDRQETQYF.

This CDR3 is CASSPGAYEQYF. The CDR3 DNA follows: TGTGCCAGCTCACCGGGAGCTTACGAGCAGTACTTC. V usage is TRBV18 and J usage is TRBJ2-7, with D possibly matching TRBD2 (5 bases). The CDR3 extends over 12 amino acids. Germline assignment: CDR1 KGHSH and CDR2 LQKENI. Trimming removed 3 bases from V and 4 bases from J, with 7 bases in between. The full variable domain, completed using reference TRBV18 and TRBJ2-7, is NAGVMQNPRHLVRRRGQEARLRCSPMKGHSHVYWYRQLPEEGLKFMVYLQKENIIDESGMPKERFSAEFPKEGPSILRIQQVVRGDSAAYFCASSPGAYEQYFGPGTRLTVT.

The genes are TRBV3-1 (or the pseudogene TRBV3-2) and TRBJ2-7; 8 bases match TRBD2. Germline V gene lookup returns CDR1 LGHDT and CDR2 YNNKEL (reference sequence). This CDR3 comprises 17 residues. V lost 5 bases and J lost 6; bases outside the gene matches: 18. The CDR3: CASSEGTSSGMGFEQYF. Written as DNA, the CDR3 is TGTGCCAGCAGCGAGGGAACAAGTAGCGGGATGGGCTTCGAGCAGTACTTC.

CDR3 in amino acids: CASSNGLAGTYEQYF. CDR3 sequence (DNA): TGTGCCAGCAGTAATGGACTAGCGGGGACCTACGAGCAGTACTTC. The V and J genes are TRBV28 and TRBJ2-7; 12 bases are a match to TRBD2. The CDR3 is 15 residues long. CDR1 MDHEN and CDR2 SYDVKM come from the germline V gene. V dropped 5 bases and J dropped 2; count of bases not matched to a gene: 4.

V usage is TRBV4-2 and J usage is TRBJ1-3; weak D call: TRBD1 (5 bases). The CDR3 is 17 amino acids. CDR1 is LGHNA and CDR2 is YNFKEQ in the germline V gene. V was shortened by 0 bases and J by 0 bases, with 12 bases between the two germline ends. The CDR3 DNA sequence: TGTGCCAGCAGCCAAGAGTTCTACCAGGGCTCTGGAAACACCATATATTTT. Amino acids: CASSQEFYQGSGNTIYF.

The rearrangement links TRBV6-1 to TRBJ1-5, with 7 bases fitting TRBD1. This CDR3 has 15 amino acids. Germline V gene data show CDR1 as MNHNS and CDR2 as SASEGT. Trimming at V came to 2 bases and at J to 4 bases, leaving 5 bases not matched to a gene. CDR3 in amino acids: CASSETGTANQPQHF. CDR3 nucleotides: TGTGCCAGCAGTGAAACCGGGACAGCTAATCAGCCCCAGCATTTT.

This rearrangement joins TRBV5-4 to TRBJ2-2; 13 bases match TRBD2. This CDR3 has 16 amino acids. The germline V gene has CDR1 SGHNT and CDR2 YYREEE (reference sequence). The J segment lost 4 bases and the V segment lost 2 bases, leaving 2 bases of the junction unmatched. The CDR3 here is CASSLLAGGLTGELFF. The CDR3 DNA is TGTGCCAGCAGCTTACTAGCGGGAGGGCTCACCGGGGAGCTGTTTTTT.

This chain uses TRBV30 with TRBJ1-6; TRBD1 is a possible D gene (6 bases). The CDR3 loop spans 15 amino acids. V was trimmed by 4 bases and J by 6 bases, leaving 16 bases between them. The germline CDR1 and CDR2 sequences are GTSNPN and SVGIG (reference sequence). The CDR3 nucleotides read TGTGCCTGGACCCTCTCAGGGGCCCCTAATTCACCCCTCCACTTT. Amino acids: CAWTLSGAPNSPLHF.

The CDR3 coding sequence is TGTGCCAGCAGCTCCTCTACGGGAGTTTACCACGAGCAGTACTTC. Amino acid sequence: CASSSSTGVYHEQYF. The chain recombines TRBV7-8 with TRBJ2-7; tentative D call: TRBD2 (6 bases). Deletions cut 4 bases from V and 5 bases from J, with 18 bases between. Germline CDR1 reads SGHVS; CDR2 reads FQNEAQ. The CDR3 has 15 amino acids.